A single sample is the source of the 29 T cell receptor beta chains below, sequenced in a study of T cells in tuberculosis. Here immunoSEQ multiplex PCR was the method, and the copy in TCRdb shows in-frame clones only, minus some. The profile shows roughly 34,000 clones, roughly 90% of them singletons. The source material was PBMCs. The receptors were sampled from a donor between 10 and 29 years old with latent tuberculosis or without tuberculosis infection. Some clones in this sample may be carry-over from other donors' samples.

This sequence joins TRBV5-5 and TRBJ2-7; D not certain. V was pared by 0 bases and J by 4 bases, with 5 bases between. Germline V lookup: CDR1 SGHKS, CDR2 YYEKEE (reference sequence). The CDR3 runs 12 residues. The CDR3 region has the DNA TGTGCCAGCAGCTTGGAGGAGTACGAGCAGTACTTC. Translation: CASSLEEYEQYF.

In DNA form, the CDR3 reads TGTGCCAGCAGCTTAGGGACAGGCTATGGCTACACCTTC. It specifies CASSLGTGYGYTF. This chain links TRBV7-9 with TRBJ1-2, with 7 bases aligning to TRBD1. CDR3 size: 13 residues. The V segment lost 1 base and the J segment 4 bases; nucleotides outside the gene matches: 0. CDR1 is SEHNR, CDR2 FQNEAQ, per germline (reference sequence).

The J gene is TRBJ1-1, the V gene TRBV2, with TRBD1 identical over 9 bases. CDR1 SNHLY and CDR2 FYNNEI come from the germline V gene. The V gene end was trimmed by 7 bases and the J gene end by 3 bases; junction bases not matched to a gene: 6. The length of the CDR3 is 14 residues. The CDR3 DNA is TGTGCCAGCAAGAGGACAGGGGAATACACTGAAGCTTTCTTT. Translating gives CASKRTGEYTEAFF.

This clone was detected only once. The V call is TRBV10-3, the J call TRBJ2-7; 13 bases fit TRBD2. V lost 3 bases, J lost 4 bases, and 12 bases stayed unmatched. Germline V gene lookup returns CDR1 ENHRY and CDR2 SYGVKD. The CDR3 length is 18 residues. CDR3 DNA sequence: TGTGCCATCAGTGATCAATCGGGGACTAGCGGGAAGAAATACGAGCAGTACTTC. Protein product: CAISDQSGTSGKKYEQYF.

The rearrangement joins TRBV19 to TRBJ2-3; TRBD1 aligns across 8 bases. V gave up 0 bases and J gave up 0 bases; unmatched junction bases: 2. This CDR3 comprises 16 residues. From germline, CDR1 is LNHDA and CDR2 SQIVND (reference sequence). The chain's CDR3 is CASSIDRTGSTDTQYF. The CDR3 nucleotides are TGTGCCAGTAGTATAGACCGGACAGGGAGCACAGATACGCAGTATTTT.

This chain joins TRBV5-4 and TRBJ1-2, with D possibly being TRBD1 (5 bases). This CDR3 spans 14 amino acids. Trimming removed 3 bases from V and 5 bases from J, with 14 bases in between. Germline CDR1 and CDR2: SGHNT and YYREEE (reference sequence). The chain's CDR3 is CASSWGGKMYGYTF. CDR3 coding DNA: TGTGCCAGCAGCTGGGGGGGAAAAATGTATGGCTACACCTTC. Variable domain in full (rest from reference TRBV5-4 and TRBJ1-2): ETGVTQSPTHLIKTRGQQVTLRCSSQSGHNTVSWYQQALGQGPQFIFQYYREEENGRGNFPPRFSGLQFPNYSSELNVNALELDDSALYLCASSWGGKMYGYTFGSGTRLTVV.

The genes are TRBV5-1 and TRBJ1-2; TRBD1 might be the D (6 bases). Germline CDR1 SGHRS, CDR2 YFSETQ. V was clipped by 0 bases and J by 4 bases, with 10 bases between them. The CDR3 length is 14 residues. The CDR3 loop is CASSLAQGSYGYTF. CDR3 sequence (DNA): TGCGCCAGCAGCTTGGCACAGGGAAGCTATGGCTACACCTTC. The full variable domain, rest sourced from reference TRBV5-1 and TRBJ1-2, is KAGVTQTPRYLIKTRGQQVTLSCSPISGHRSVSWYQQTPGQGLQFLFEYFSETQRNKGNFPGRFSGRQFSNSRSEMNVSTLELGDSALYLCASSLAQGSYGYTFGSGTRLTVV.

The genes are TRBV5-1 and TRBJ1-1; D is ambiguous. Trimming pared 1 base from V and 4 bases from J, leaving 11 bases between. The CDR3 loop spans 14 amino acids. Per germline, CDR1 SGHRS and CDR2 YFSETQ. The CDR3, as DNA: TGCGCCAGCAGCTTGTCGGGTATCGGCACTGAAGCTTTCTTT. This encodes CASSLSGIGTEAFF.

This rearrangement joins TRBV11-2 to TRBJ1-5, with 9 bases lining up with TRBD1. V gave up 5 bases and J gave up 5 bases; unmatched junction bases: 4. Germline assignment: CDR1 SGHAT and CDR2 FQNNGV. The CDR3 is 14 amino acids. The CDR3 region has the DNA TGTGCCAGCAGCCCTTGGGACAGGGATCAGCCCCAGCATTTT. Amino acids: CASSPWDRDQPQHF. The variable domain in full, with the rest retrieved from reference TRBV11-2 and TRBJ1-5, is EAGVAQSPRYKIIEKRQSVAFWCNPISGHATLYWYQQILGQGPKLLIQFQNNGVVDDSQLPKDRFSAERLKGVDSTLKIQPAKLEDSAVYLCASSPWDRDQPQHFGDGTRLSIL.

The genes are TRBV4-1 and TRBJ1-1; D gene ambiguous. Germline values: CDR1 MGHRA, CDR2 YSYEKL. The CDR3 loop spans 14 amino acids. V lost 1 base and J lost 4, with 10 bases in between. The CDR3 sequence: CASSQGPAVTEAFF. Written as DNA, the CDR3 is TGCGCCAGCAGCCAAGGTCCAGCGGTCACTGAAGCTTTCTTT.

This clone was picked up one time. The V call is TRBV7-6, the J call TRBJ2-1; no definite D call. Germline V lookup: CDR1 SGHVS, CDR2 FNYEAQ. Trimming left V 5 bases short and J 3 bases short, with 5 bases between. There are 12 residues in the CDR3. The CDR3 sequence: CASSPNYNEQFF. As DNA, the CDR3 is TGTGCCAGCAGCCCAAACTACAATGAGCAGTTCTTC.

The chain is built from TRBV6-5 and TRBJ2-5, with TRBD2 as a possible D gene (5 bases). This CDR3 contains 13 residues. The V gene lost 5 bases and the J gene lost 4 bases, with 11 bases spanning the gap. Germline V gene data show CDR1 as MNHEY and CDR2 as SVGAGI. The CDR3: CASSLGLLETQYF. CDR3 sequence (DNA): TGTGCCAGCAGTCTCGGACTCTTAGAGACCCAGTACTTC.

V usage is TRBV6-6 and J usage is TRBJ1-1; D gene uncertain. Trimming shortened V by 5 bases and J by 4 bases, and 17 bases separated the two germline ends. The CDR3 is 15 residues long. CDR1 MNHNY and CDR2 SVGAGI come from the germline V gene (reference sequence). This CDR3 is CASSPALLFGTEAFF. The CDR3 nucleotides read TGTGCCAGCAGTCCCGCCCTTCTATTTGGCACTGAAGCTTTCTTT.

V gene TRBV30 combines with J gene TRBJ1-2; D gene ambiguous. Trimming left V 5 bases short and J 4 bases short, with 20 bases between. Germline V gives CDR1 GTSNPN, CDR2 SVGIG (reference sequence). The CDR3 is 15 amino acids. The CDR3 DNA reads TGTGCCTGGTTTGAAAGCGGGAGTACCATCTATGGCTACACCTTC. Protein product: CAWFESGSTIYGYTF.

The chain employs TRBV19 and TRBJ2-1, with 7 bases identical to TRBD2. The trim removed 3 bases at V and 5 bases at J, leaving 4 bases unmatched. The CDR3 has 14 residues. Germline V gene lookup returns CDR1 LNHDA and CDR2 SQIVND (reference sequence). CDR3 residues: CASSIRGVNNEQFF. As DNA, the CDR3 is TGTGCCAGTAGTATCCGGGGGGTAAACAATGAGCAGTTCTTC.

CDR3 DNA sequence: TGCGCCAGCAGCAAGGGACTAGCGGGCACAGATACGCAGTATTTT. This gives the protein CASSKGLAGTDTQYF. V usage is TRBV5-1 and J usage is TRBJ2-3; TRBD2 matches 11 bases. The CDR3 length is 15 residues. The ends lost 4 bases at V and 1 base at J; junction bases unmatched: 2. Germline V gene lookup returns CDR1 SGHRS and CDR2 YFSETQ.

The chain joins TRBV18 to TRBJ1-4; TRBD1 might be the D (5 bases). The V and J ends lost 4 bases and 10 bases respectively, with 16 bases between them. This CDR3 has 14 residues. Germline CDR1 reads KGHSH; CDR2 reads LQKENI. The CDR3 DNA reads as TGTGCCAGCTCACTAGACCAGGGCGGGGGAAAACTGTTTTTT. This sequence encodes CASSLDQGGGKLFF.

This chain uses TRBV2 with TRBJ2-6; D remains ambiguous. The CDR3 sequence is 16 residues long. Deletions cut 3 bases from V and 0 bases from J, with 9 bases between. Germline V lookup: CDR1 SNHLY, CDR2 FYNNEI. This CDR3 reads CASSDQILSGANVLTF. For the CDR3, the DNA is TGTGCCAGCAGTGACCAGATCCTCTCTGGGGCCAACGTCCTGACTTTC.

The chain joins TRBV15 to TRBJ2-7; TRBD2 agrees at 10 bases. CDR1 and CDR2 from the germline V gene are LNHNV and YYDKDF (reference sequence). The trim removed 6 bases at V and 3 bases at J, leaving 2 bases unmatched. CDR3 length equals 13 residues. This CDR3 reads CATRLAGIYEQYF. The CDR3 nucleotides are TGTGCCACCAGACTAGCGGGGATCTACGAGCAGTACTTC.

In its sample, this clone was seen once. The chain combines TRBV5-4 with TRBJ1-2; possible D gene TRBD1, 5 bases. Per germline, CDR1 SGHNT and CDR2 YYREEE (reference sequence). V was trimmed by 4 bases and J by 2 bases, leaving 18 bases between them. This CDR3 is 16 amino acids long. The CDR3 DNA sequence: TGTGCCAGCAGCCGTATTCAAACCTCAGGGAACTATGGCTACACCTTC. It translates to CASSRIQTSGNYGYTF.

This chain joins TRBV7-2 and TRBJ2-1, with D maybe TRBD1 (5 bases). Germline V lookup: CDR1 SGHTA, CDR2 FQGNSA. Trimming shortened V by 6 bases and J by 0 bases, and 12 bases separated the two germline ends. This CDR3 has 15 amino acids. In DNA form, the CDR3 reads TGTGCCAGCAGAATTGACAGAAGCTCCTACAATGAGCAGTTCTTC. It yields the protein CASRIDRSSYNEQFF.

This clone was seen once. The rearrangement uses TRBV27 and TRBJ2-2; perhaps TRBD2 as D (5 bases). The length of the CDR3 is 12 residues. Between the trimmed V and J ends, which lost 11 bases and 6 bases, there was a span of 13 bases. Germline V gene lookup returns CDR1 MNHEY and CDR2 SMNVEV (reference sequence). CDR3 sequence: CASRGDPGELFF. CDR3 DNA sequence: TGTGCCTCCCGGGGTGACCCCGGGGAGCTGTTTTTT.

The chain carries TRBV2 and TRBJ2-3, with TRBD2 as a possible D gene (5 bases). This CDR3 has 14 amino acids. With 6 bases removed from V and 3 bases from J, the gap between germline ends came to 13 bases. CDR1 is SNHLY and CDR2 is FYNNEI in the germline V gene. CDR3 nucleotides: TGTGCCAGCAGCATAAACGGGGTAACAGATACGCAGTATTTT. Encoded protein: CASSINGVTDTQYF.

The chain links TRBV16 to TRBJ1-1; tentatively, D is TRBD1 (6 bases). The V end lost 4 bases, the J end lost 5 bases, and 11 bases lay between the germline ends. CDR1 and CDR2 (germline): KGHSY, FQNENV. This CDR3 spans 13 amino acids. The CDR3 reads CASSLRGWTEAFF. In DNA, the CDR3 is TGTGCCAGCAGCCTCAGGGGATGGACTGAAGCTTTCTTT.

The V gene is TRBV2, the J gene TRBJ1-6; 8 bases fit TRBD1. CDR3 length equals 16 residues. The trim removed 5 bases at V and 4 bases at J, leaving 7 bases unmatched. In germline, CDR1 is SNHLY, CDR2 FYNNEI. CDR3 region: CASSPRQGPYNSPLHF. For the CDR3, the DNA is TGTGCCAGCAGTCCTAGACAGGGGCCTTATAATTCACCCCTCCACTTT.

The CDR3 loop reads CASRYSTGELFF. The CDR3 nucleotides are TGCGCCAGCAGGTACAGCACCGGGGAGCTGTTTTTT. This chain joins TRBV10-2 and TRBJ2-2; D remains unclear. The V gene's germline CDR1 is WSHSY and CDR2 SAAADI. Deletions cut 6 bases from V and 4 bases from J, with 6 bases between. The length of the CDR3 is 12 residues.

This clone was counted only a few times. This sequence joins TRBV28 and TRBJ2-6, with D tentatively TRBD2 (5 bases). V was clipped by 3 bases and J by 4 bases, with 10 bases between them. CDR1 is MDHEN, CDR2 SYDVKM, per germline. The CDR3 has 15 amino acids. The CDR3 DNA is TGTGCCAGCAGTTTTGAGGGCCTCGGGGCCAACGTCCTGACTTTC. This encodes CASSFEGLGANVLTF.

Here the CDR3 DNA reads TGTGCCAGCAGAGATGGGGGGACCGAAGCTTTCTTT. Translating gives CASRDGGTEAFF. The chain uses TRBV6-5 and TRBJ1-1; D may be TRBD1 (5 bases). Germline values: CDR1 MNHEY, CDR2 SVGAGI. This CDR3 comprises 12 residues. Trimming removed 6 bases at V and 8 bases at J, with 13 bases between.

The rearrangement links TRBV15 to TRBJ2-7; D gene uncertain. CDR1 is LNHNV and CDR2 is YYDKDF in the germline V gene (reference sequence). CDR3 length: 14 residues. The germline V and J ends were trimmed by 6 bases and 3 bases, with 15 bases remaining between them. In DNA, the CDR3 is TGTGCCACCAGTAGTCGACTTTTCCTCTACGAGCAGTACTTC. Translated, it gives CATSSRLFLYEQYF.